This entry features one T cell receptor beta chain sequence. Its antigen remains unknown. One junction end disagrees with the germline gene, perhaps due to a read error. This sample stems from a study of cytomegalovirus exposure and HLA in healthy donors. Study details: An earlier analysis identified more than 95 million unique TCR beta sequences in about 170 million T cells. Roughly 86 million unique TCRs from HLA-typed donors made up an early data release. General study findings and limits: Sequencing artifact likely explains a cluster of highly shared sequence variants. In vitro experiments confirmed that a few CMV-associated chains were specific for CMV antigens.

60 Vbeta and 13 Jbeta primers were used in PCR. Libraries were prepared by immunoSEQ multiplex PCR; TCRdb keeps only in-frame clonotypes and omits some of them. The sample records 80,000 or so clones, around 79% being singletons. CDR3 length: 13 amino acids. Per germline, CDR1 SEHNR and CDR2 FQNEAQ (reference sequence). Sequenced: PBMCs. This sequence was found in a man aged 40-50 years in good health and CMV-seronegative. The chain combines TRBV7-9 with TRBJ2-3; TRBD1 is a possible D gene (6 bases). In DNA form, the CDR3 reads TGTTCCAGCAGTCCCGGACAGCTCGATACGCAGTATTTT. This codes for CSSSPGQLDTQYF.